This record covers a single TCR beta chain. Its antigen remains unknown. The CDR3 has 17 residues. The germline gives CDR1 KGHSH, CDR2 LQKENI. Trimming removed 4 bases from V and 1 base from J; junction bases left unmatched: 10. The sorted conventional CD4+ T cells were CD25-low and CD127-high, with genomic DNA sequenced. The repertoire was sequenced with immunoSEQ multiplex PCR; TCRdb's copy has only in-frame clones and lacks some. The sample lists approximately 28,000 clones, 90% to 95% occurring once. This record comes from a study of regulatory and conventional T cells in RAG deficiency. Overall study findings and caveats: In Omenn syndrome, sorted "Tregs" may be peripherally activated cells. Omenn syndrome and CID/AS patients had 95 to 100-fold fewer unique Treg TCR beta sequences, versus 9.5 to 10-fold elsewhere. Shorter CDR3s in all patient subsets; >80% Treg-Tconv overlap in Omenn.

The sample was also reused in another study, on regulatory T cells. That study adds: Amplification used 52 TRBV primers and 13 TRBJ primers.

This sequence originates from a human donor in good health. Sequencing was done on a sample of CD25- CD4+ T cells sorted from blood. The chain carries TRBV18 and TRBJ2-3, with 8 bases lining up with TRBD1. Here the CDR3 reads CASSLQLDRARTDTQYF. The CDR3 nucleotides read TGTGCCAGCTCACTACAGCTGGACAGGGCCCGCACAGATACGCAGTATTTT.